The 25 T cell receptor delta chains below come from one sample, sequenced in a study of γδ T cells in repeated Plasmodium falciparum infection. Vgamma9/Vdelta2+ and Vdelta2-negative gammadelta T cells were flow-sorted from PBMC for bulk sequencing. TCRdb reanalyzed the multiplex PCR reads using CATT. The data hold approximately 60,000 delta-chain clones, with over 1.5% observed a single time. Sequencing was carried out using gamma-delta T cells from blood. The receptor set was obtained from a pool of human donors (malaria-infected and uninfected, not separated).

With respect to this clone: This probably arose from a read error, given a far larger clone one base away. Other DNA sequences within the sample encode an identical CDR3. The V and J genes are TRDV1 and TRDJ1, with 13 bases fitting TRDD3. Germline CDR1 is TSWWSYY and CDR2 is QGS. The CDR3 runs 22 residues. The CDR3 coding sequence is TGTGCTCTTGGAAACGGGATCCCTACTGGGGGATACGAGTGGTTCCGCACCGATAAGCTCATCTTT. Its protein is CALGNGIPTGGYEWFRTDKLIF.

In the case of this clone: This DNA's translation differs at residue 17 from TCRdb's protein, which comes from a much larger clone; a read error is likely, and the protein shown is translated from the DNA. This rearrangement joins TRDV1 to TRDJ1, with D possibly called TRDD2 or TRDD3 (5 bases each). The CDR3 sequence is 18 residues long. Germline CDR1 is TSWWSYY and CDR2 is QGS. The CDR3 is CALGEPYPGIQYTDKLTF. CDR3 sequence (DNA): TGTGCTCTTGGGGAACCCTACCCCGGGATCCAGTACACCGATAAACTCACCTTT.

This clone was seen many times. The TCRdb protein, from a much larger clone, departs from this DNA's translation at residue 15, likely by read error; the protein shown derives from the DNA. The J gene is TRDJ1, the V gene TRDV2, with TRDD3 matching over 8 bases. Germline V gene sequence: CDR1 GEAIGNYY, CDR2 EKD. The CDR3 spans 16 residues. CDR3 protein: CACDDLGEFYTDKLTF. DNA of the CDR3: TGTGCCTGTGACGATCTGGGGGAGTTCTACACCGATAAACTCACCTTT.

A note on this clone: TCRdb assigns this DNA the protein of a much larger clone, which departs from its translation at residue 5; this likely reflects a read error, and the protein shown comes from translating the DNA. Other nucleotide sequences in the sample specify the same CDR3. V is TRDV1 and J is TRDJ1, with a tentative D call TRDD3 (9 bases). The J gene was missing in TCRdb and was found by matching the end of the DNA to germline. CDR1 TSWWSYY and CDR2 QGS come from the germline V gene. The CDR3 runs to 28 residues. Trimming cost V 3 bases and J 1 base, with 51 bases left between them. The CDR3 nucleotides are TGTGCTCTTGGGGATCTAGGGGGTCGGGTCTTCTTTCGGGCTTCCTACGAGCTGGGGGATTTTCGCACCGATAAACTCATCTTT. Encoded protein: CALGDLGGRVFFRASYELGDFRTDKLIF.

Turning to this clone: The mismatch at residue 3 between this DNA's translation and the TCRdb protein of a much larger clone likely reflects a read error; the protein shown is translated from the DNA. The rearrangement joins TRDV3 to TRDJ1; 7 bases are shared with TRDD3. TCRdb lists no J gene, so it was determined here by aligning the DNA to germline. Trimming removed 4 bases from V and 0 bases from J; junction bases left unmatched: 38. This CDR3 region has 24 residues. Per germline, CDR1 TVYSNPD and CDR2 GDNSRS (reference sequence). CDR3 nucleotide sequence: TGTGCCTCTCGGAAACCAAAATACGTTCATTATGGAGGATACGGTAGAACAAACACCGATAAACTCATCTTT. Translation gives CASRKPKYVHYGGYGRTNTDKLIF.

This clone was observed many times. The chain is built from TRDV1 and TRDJ1; D possibly corresponds to TRDD2 (7 bases). The V gene lost 0 bases and the J gene lost 2 bases, with 25 bases spanning the gap. This CDR3 spans 20 amino acids. Germline V gene data show CDR1 as TSWWSYY and CDR2 as QGS. CDR3 sequence: CALGELCAFLRGTHTDKLIF. The CDR3 DNA reads as TGTGCTCTTGGGGAACTCTGCGCATTCCTACGGGGGACTCATACCGATAAACTCATCTTT.

This clone came up many times. TCRdb's entry gives the protein of a much larger clone, which mismatches this DNA's translation at residue 8, likely from a read error; the protein reported here is translated from the DNA. The V and J genes are TRDV1 and TRDJ2; possibly TRDD2 for D (6 bases). No J segment appears in TCRdb, so it was assigned here by matching the sequence to germline. The germline gives CDR1 TSWWSYY, CDR2 QGS. This CDR3 comprises 15 residues. With 4 bases removed from V and 10 bases from J, the gap between germline ends came to 19 bases. This CDR3 is CALGVVGLPAGQLFF. The CDR3 DNA reads as TGTGCTCTTGGGGTCGTGGGGCTTCCTGCGGGACAACTCTTCTTT.

This clone occurred many times. The protein recorded in TCRdb matches a much larger clone and deviates from this DNA's translation at residue 19, suggesting a read error; the protein here is obtained by translating the DNA. The chain links TRDV1 to TRDJ1; D may be TRDD2 (5 bases). The CDR3 covers 21 residues. In germline, CDR1 is TSWWSYY, CDR2 QGS. The DNA for the CDR3 is TGTGCTCTTGGGGAACTACTATTCGCCTACGTTGTTCCGCAGTACACCGATAAACCCATCTTT. As protein: CALGELLFAYVVPQYTDKPIF.

This clone was recorded a few times. The TCRdb protein comes from a much larger clone and disagrees with this DNA's translation at residue 10, likely due to a read error; the protein given here is derived from the DNA. The chain joins TRDV1 to TRDJ1; D unclear. Because TCRdb records no J gene, it was assigned here through a match of the DNA to germline. Per germline, CDR1 TSWWSYY and CDR2 QGS. With 1 base removed from V and 0 bases from J, the gap between germline ends came to 24 bases. The CDR3 sequence is 20 residues long. This chain's CDR3 is CALGERAPPPFHLYTDKLIF. The CDR3 DNA reads TGTGCTCTTGGGGAACGGGCCCCGCCCCCATTTCACCTTTACACCGATAAACTCATCTTT.

This clone was counted ten times or more. The amino acid sequence in TCRdb belongs to a much larger clone and departs from this DNA's translation at residue 9, likely a sequencing read error; the sequence shown is translated from the DNA. This chain joins TRDV2 and TRDJ1; 10 bases are shared with TRDD3. The junction had 30 bases not matched to a gene; V was cut back by 5 bases and J by 1 base. This CDR3 is built from 23 residues. Germline-derived CDR1 and CDR2 are GEAIGNYY and EKD. The CDR3, as DNA: TGTGCCTGTGGCAAACACTTCCTAGTGAGGGGGATACGCTCCCGGGGTTGCACCGATAAACTCATCTTT. Protein: CACGKHFLVRGIRSRGCTDKLIF.

Regarding this clone: A far larger clone is off by one base, so a read error is likely. The same CDR3 also results from other DNA sequences found in this sample. The rearrangement joins TRDV1 to TRDJ2, with a tentative D call TRDD3 (5 bases). TCRdb carries no J gene annotation; the J gene was assigned here by matching the DNA with germline. CDR1 and CDR2 (germline): TSWWSYY, QGS. The germline V and J ends were trimmed by 3 bases and 0 bases, with 32 bases remaining between them. The CDR3 sequence is 23 residues long. The CDR3 sequence is CALGDPPEGWGIVSIPLTAQLFF. The CDR3 DNA is TGTGCTCTTGGGGATCCCCCGGAAGGTTGGGGAATTGTGTCTATCCCTTTGACAGCACAACTCTTCTTT.

Ten or more counts support this clone. Germline and junction disagree at one end, which may indicate a read error. The chain is built from TRDV1 and TRDJ1, with D possibly being TRDD2 (6 bases). CDR1 and CDR2 (germline): TSWWSYY, QGS. The CDR3 runs 17 residues. The CDR3 is CALGEHPFLAKNDRLIF. The CDR3 nucleotides are TGTGCTCTTGGGGAACACCCTTTCCTAGCGAAAAACGATAGACTCATCTTT.

This clone was counted between two and nine times. A read error likely explains why the TCRdb protein, taken from a much larger clone, differs from this DNA's translation at residue 13; the protein shown is translated from the DNA. Here the CDR3 DNA reads TGTGCTCTTGGGGAGACTCTCCGACTGGGGGATCTACACACCGATAAACTCATCTTT. This sequence encodes CALGETLRLGDLHTDKLIF. The V and J genes are TRDV1 and TRDJ1; 10 positions agree with TRDD3. Here the J gene was assigned by germline matching of the DNA, as TCRdb has none. The CDR3 extends over 19 amino acids. After removal of 3 bases from V and 0 bases from J, the junction contained 13 bases not matched to a gene. From germline, CDR1 is TSWWSYY and CDR2 QGS.

This clone occurred many times. Translating this DNA gives a protein that differs at residue 3 from the TCRdb one, which belongs to a much larger clone; a read error is likely, and the protein shown is this translation. The chain uses TRDV1 and TRDJ1; TRDD3 is a possible D gene (6 bases). The CDR3 has 19 residues. Germline-derived CDR1 and CDR2 are TSWWSYY and QGS. The CDR3 sequence: CAFGEGAGARRGYTDKLIF. The CDR3 DNA reads TGTGCTTTTGGGGAAGGCGCTGGGGCCCGGAGAGGGTACACCGATAAACTCATCTTT.

This clone has a handful of counts. A far more abundant clone sits one base away, making this likely a read error. Other nucleotide sequences from this sample produce the same CDR3. The chain joins TRDV2 to TRDJ1, with a possible D match to TRDD3 (5 bases). Germline matching of the DNA provided the J gene here, since TCRdb leaves it blank. V lost 2 bases, J lost 3 bases, and 27 bases lay in between. Germline V gene data show CDR1 as GEAIGNYY and CDR2 as EKD. The CDR3 sequence is 19 residues long. The CDR3 DNA is TGTGCCTGTGACATCGGGGGCCATGGGAAGGACTATGACGCCGATAAACTCATCTTT. Its translation: CACDIGGHGKDYDADKLIF.

At least ten counts were recorded for this clone. One base away lies a much larger clone, so this may be a sequencing read error. This chain joins TRDV1 and TRDJ1; the match to TRDD3 covers 11 bases. Germline lookup yields CDR1 TSWWSYY and CDR2 QGS. Losses at the gene ends were 4 bases for V and 3 bases for J; bases not matched to a gene: 28. CDR3 length: 23 amino acids. CDR3 nucleotide sequence: TGTGCTCTTGGGGTCATCCGTTTTGTTCCTTACTGGGGGATAAGGGGGTACGCCGATAAACTCATCTTT. This gives the protein CALGVIRFVPYWGIRGYADKLIF.

This clone was observed at least ten times. TCRdb's protein, taken from a much larger clone, differs from this DNA's translation at residue 4, likely owing to a read error; the protein displayed comes from the DNA. The V gene is TRDV2, the J gene TRDJ1; D call uncertain. The germline gives CDR1 GEAIGNYY, CDR2 EKD. This CDR3 contains 18 residues. The CDR3 DNA reads as TGTGCCTGTGGCACCTCTTACATAGAAGTCATCCACACCGATAAACTCATCTTT. It specifies CACGTSYIEVIHTDKLIF.

With regard to this clone: This DNA's translation and the protein TCRdb lists, from a much larger clone, do not match at residue 4, likely due to a read error; the protein shown is translated from the DNA. The chain combines TRDV2 with TRDJ1, with 10 bases aligning to TRDD3. After removal of 6 bases from V and 11 bases from J, the junction contained 35 bases not matched to a gene. The germline V gene has CDR1 GEAIGNYY and CDR2 EKD. CDR3 length equals 21 residues. DNA for the CDR3: TGTGCCTGTAACCCTATGATTCCCCACCGGGGGATACGAAGATCCTACTCGAAGCTCATCTTT. Residues: CACNPMIPHRGIRRSYSKLIF.

Comment on this clone: With a far larger clone one base away, a read error is the likely cause. Other nucleotide sequences from this sample produce the same CDR3. This chain links TRDV1 with TRDJ1, with 10 bases identical to TRDD3. Here the J gene came from matching the DNA to germline, since TCRdb omits it. Germline V gene lookup returns CDR1 TSWWSYY and CDR2 QGS. Trimming at V came to 9 bases and at J to 2 bases, leaving 21 bases not matched to a gene. CDR3 length: 19 residues. The CDR3 spells CALIITHGYLLGDTDKLIF. Here the CDR3 DNA reads TGTGCTCTCATCATTACCCATGGTTATTTACTGGGGGATACCGATAAACTCATCTTT.

This clone was seen a few times. A far more abundant clone sits one base away, making this likely a read error. Within the sample, other DNA sequences also encode this same CDR3. This chain links TRDV1 with TRDJ1; D may be TRDD1 or TRDD3 (5 bases each). Looked up from germline, CDR1 is TSWWSYY and CDR2 is QGS. CDR3 size: 16 residues. CDR3 nucleotides: TGTGCTCTCGGGGAAATCCGTCAGGGGTACACCGATAAACTCATCTTT. Amino acid sequence: CALGEIRQGYTDKLIF.

The chain is built from TRDV1 and TRDJ1, with 7 bases aligning to TRDD3. No J gene is reported in TCRdb; it was inferred here by comparing the DNA with germline. The CDR3 length is 17 residues. The V gene end was trimmed by 4 bases and the J gene end by 0 bases; junction bases not matched to a gene: 11. Germline CDR1 TSWWSYY, CDR2 QGS. The CDR3 region has the DNA TGTGCTCTTGGGGGGCTCGCTGGGGGTCCTTACACCGATAAACTCATCTTT. Protein: CALGGLAGGPYTDKLIF.

This clone has at least ten counts. The rearrangement joins TRDV1 to TRDJ1; TRDD3 matches at 7 bases. The CDR3 loop spans 13 amino acids. Germline loops: CDR1 TSWWSYY, CDR2 QGS. V was pared by 4 bases and J by 8 bases, with 7 bases of the junction left unmatched. The CDR3 protein is CALGGRLLGKLIF. DNA for the CDR3: TGTGCTCTTGGGGGTCGTTTACTGGGGAAACTCATCTTT.

As for this clone: A read error is the likely source, as a far larger clone sits one nucleotide away. The identical CDR3 is also encoded by other nucleotide sequences in the sample. The CDR3, as DNA: TGTGCTCTTGGGGAAATGCAGGAACTGCTGGGGGATACCCTTAAACTCATCTTT. Residues: CALGEMQELLGDTLKLIF. V usage is TRDV1 and J usage is TRDJ1, with 11 positions matching TRDD3. This CDR3 has 18 residues. CDR1 and CDR2 (germline): TSWWSYY, QGS. The V and J ends lost 2 bases and 7 bases, in that order; junction bases with no gene match: 15.

As concerns this clone: The TCRdb protein comes from a much larger clone and disagrees with this DNA's translation at residue 8, likely due to a read error; the protein given here is derived from the DNA. No J gene was called, and the V gene is TRDV1; the listed D gene, TRDD3, was not tested against the DNA. Germline lookup yields CDR1 TSWWSYY and CDR2 QGS. This CDR3 has 16 residues. CDR3 nucleotide sequence: TGTGCTCTTGGGGAACTACTCCTCCTTTACACCGATAAGCTCATCTTT. Translation gives CALGELLLLYTDKLIF.

As for this clone: The TCRdb protein, from a much larger clone, departs from this DNA's translation at residue 11, likely by read error; the protein shown derives from the DNA. J is TRDJ1 and V is TRDV1, with a possible D match to TRDD3 (6 bases). The J gene is not listed in TCRdb, so it was assigned here from a DNA match to germline. The ends were cut back, 3 bases at V and 10 bases at J, with 45 bases in the middle. The CDR3 is made up of 23 amino acids. In germline, CDR1 is TSWWSYY, CDR2 QGS. Here the CDR3 reads CALGDSTFNGVRNGWGTTGGLIF. CDR3 sequence (DNA): TGTGCTCTTGGGGACTCGACCTTCAACGGCGTACGAAACGGCTGGGGCACGACCGGGGGACTCATCTTT.